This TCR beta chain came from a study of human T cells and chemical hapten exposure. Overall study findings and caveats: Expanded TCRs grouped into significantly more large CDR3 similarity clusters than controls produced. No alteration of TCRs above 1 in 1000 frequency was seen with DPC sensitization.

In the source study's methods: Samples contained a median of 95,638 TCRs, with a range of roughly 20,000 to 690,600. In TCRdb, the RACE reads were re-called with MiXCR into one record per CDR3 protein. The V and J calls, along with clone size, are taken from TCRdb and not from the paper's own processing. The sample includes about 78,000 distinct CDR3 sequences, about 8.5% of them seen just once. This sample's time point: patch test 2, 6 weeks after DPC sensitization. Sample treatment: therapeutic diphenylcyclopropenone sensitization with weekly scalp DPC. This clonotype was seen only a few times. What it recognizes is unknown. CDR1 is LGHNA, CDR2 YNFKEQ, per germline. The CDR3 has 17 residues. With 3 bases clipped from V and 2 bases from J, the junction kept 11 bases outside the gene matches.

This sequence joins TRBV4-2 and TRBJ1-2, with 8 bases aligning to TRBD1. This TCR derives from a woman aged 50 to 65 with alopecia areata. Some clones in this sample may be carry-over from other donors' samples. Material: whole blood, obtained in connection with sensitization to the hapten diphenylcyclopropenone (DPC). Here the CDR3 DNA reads TGTGCCAGCAGCCACTTACAGGGGGAGGGTGAGAACTATGGCTACACCTTC. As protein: CASSHLQGEGENYGYTF.